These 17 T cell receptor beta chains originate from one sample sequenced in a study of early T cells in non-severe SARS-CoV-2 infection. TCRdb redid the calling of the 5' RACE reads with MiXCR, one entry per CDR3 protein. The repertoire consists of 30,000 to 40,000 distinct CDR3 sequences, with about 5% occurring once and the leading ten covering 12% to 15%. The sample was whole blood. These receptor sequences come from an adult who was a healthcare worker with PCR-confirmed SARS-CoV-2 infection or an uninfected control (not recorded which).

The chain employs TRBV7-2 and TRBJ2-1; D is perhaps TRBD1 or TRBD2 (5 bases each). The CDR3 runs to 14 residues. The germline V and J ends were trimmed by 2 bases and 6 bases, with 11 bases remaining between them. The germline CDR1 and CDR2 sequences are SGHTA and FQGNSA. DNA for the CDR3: TGTGCCAGCAGCTTACGATATGGGGGCAATGAGCAGTTCTTC. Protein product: CASSLRYGGNEQFF.

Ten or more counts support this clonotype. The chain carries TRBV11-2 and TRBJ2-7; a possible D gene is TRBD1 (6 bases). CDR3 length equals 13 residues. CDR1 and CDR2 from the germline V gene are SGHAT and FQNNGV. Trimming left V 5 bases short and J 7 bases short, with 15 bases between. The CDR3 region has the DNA TGTGCCAGCAGCGTCGACAGGTCGGGAGAGCAGTACTTC. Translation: CASSVDRSGEQYF.

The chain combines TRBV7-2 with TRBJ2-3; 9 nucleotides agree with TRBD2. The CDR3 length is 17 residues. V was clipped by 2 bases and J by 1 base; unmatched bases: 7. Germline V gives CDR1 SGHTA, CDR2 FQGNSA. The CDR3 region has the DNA TGTGCCAGCAGCTTATTCCCCTTAGCGGGAGGCACAGATACGCAGTATTTT. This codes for CASSLFPLAGGTDTQYF.

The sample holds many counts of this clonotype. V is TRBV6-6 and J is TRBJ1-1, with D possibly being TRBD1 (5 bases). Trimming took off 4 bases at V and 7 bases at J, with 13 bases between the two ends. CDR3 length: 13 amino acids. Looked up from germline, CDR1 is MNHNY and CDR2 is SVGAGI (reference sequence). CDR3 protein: CASSFRTILEAFF. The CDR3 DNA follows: TGTGCCAGCAGTTTCAGGACAATCCTTGAAGCTTTCTTT.

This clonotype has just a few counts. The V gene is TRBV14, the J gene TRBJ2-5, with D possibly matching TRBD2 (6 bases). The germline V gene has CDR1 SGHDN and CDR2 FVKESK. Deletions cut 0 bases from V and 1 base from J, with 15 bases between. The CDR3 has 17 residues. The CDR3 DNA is TGTGCCAGCAGCCAAGACCCTAGCGCGAGACCCCAAGAGACCCAGTACTTC. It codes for CASSQDPSARPQETQYF.

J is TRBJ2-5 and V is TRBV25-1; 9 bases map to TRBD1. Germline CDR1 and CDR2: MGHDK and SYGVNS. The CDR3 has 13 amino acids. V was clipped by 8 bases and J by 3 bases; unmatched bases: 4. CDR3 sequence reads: CASRRTGEETQYF. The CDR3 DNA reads TGTGCCAGCCGACGGACAGGGGAAGAGACCCAGTACTTC.

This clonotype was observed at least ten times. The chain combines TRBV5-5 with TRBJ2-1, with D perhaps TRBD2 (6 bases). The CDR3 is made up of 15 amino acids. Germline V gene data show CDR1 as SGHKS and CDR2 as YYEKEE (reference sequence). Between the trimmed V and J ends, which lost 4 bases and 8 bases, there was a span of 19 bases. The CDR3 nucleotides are TGTGCCAGCAGCGCGCGGGACGCCCCGTCCGATGAGCAGTTCTTC. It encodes CASSARDAPSDEQFF. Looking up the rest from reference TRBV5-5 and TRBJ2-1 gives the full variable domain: DAGVTQSPTHLIKTRGQQVTLRCSPISGHKSVSWYQQVLGQGPQFIFQYYEKEERGRGNFPDRFSARQFPNYSSELNVNALLLGDSALYLCASSARDAPSDEQFFGPGTRLTVL.

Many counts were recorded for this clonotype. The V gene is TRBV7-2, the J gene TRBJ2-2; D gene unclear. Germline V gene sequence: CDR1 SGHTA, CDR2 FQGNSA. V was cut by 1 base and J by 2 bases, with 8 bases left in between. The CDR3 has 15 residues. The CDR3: CASSLGYQNTGELFF. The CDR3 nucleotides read TGTGCCAGCAGCTTAGGGTACCAAAACACCGGGGAGCTGTTTTTT.

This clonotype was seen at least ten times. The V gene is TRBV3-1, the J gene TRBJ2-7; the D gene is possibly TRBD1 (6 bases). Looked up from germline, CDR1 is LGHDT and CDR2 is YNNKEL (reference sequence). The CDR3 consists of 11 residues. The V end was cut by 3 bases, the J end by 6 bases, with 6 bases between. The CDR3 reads CASSQDSEQYF. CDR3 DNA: TGTGCCAGCAGCCAGGACAGCGAGCAGTACTTC.

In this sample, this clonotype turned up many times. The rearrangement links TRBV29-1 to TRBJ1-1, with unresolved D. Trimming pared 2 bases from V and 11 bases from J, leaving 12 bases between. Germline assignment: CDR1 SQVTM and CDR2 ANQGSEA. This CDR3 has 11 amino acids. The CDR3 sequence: CSVERGGGAFF. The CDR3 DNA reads TGCAGCGTTGAACGGGGTGGTGGGGCTTTCTTT.

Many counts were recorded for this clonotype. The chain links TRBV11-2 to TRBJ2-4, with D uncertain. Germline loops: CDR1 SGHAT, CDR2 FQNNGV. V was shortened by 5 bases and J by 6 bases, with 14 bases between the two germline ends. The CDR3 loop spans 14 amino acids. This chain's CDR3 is CASSATGIGNIQYF. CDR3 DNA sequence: TGTGCCAGCAGCGCGACGGGCATCGGAAACATTCAGTACTTC.

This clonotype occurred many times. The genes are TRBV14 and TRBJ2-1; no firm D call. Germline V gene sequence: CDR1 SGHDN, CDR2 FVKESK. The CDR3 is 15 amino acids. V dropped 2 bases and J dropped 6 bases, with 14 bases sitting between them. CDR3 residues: CASSQPKGVGNEQFF. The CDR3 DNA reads TGTGCCAGCAGCCAACCAAAAGGTGTGGGCAATGAGCAGTTCTTC.

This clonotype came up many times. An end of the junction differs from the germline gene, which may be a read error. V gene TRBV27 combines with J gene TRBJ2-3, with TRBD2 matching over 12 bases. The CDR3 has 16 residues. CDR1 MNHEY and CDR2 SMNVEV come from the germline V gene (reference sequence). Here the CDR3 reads CASSVSSGGAWDTQYF. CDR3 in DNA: TGTGCCAGCAGTGTATCTAGCGGGGGGGCCTGGGATACGCAGTATTTT.

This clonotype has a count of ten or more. CDR3 sequence reads: CASSQLEETQYF. CDR3 nucleotide sequence: TGTGCCAGCAGCCAGCTCGAAGAGACCCAGTACTTC. The chain carries TRBV12-3 or TRBV12-4 and TRBJ2-5, with D unresolved. Trimming took 6 bases from V and 3 from J, leaving 8 bases between them. CDR3 length: 12 amino acids.

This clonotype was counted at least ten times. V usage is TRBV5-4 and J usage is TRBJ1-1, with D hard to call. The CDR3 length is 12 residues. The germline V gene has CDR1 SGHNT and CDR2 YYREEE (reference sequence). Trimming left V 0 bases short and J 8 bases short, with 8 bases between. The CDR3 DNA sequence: TGTGCCAGCAGCTTGGAGTACAGCGAAGCTTTCTTT. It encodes CASSLEYSEAFF.

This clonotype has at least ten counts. In DNA form, the CDR3 reads TGTGCCAGCAGTTACTCGAAAGGGCCTGGTGCCTACGAGCAGTACTTC. Protein product: CASSYSKGPGAYEQYF. The chain has TRBV6-6 and TRBJ2-7; D is ambiguous. CDR1 is MNHNY and CDR2 is SVGAGI in the germline V gene (reference sequence). Between the trimmed V and J ends, which lost 0 bases and 2 bases, there was a span of 14 bases. The CDR3 contains 16 residues.

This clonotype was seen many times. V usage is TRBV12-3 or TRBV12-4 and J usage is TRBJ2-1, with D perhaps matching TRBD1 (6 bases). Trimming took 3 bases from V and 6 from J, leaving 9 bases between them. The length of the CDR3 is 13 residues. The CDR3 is CASSLGRGNEQFF. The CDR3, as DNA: TGTGCCAGCAGTTTGGGCAGGGGCAATGAGCAGTTCTTC.